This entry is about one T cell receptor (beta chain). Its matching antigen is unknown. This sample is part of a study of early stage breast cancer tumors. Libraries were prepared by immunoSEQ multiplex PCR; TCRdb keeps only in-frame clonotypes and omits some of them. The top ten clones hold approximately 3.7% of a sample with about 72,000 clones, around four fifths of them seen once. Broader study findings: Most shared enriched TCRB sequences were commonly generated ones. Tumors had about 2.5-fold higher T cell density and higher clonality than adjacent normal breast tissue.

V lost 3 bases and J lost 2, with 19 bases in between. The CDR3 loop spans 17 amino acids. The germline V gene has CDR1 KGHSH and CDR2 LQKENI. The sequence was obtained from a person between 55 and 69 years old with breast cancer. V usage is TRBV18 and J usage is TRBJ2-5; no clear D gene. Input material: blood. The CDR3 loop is CASSPALAVGKQETQYF. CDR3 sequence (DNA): TGTGCCAGCTCACCGGCCTTGGCGGTTGGGAAACAAGAGACCCAGTACTTC. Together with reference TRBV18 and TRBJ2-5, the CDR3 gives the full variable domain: NAGVMQNPRHLVRRRGQEARLRCSPMKGHSHVYWYRQLPEEGLKFMVYLQKENIIDESGMPKERFSAEFPKEGPSILRIQQVVRGDSAAYFCASSPALAVGKQETQYFGPGTRLLVL.